This T cell receptor (beta chain) was captured by sequencing in a study of blood T cell repertoires in COVID-19. Overall study: Whether acute or convalescent, the COVID-19 samples came from the United States, Italy and Spain.

The authors' processing: Scientists estimated how many nucleated cells there were by amplifying reference gene primers. The protocol was immunoSEQ multiplex PCR, while the TCRdb copy is restricted to in-frame clones and leaves out a portion. V and J calls and clone size are copied from that table; D and trimming were computed from the DNA. The sample has over 50,000 clones; just over 85% are singletons. This receptor was identified in a man aged 65-85 years with active COVID-19. The sequenced material came from peripheral blood.

CDR3 residues: CASSPDRGRGYTF. The CDR3 DNA reads as TGCGCCAGCAGCCCCGACAGGGGTAGAGGCTACACCTTC. This sequence joins TRBV5-1 and TRBJ1-2; 8 bases line up with TRBD1. The CDR3 is 13 amino acids. V shed 4 bases, J shed 8 bases, and the junction held 7 bases outside the gene matches. Germline assignment: CDR1 SGHRS and CDR2 YFSETQ.